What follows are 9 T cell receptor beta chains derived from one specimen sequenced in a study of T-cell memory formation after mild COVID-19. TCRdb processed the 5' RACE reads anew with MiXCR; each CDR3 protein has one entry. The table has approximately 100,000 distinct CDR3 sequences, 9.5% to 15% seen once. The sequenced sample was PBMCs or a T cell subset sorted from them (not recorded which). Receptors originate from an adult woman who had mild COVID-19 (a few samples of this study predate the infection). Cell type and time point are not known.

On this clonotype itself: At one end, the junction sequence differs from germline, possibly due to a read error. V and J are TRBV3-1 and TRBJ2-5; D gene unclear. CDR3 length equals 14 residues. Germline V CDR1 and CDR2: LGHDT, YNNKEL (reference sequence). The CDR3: CASGQDEAYETQYF. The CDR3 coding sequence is TGTGCCAGCGGCCAAGATGAGGCATACGAGACCCAGTACTTC.

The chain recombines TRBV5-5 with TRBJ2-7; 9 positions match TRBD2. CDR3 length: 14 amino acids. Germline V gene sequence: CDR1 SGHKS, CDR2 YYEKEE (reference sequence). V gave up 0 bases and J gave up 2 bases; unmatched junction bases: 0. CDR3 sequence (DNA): TGTGCCAGCAGCTTGGTAGCGGGAGCCTACGAGCAGTACTTC. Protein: CASSLVAGAYEQYF.

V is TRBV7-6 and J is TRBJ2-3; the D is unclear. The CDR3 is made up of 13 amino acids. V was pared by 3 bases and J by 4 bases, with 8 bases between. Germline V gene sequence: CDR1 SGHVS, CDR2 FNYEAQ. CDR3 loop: CASSFAVADTQYF. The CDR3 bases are TGTGCCAGCAGCTTTGCGGTAGCAGATACGCAGTATTTT.

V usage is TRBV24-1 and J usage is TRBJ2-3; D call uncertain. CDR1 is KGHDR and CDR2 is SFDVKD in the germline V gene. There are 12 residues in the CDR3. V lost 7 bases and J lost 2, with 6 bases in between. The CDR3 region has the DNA TGTGCCACCAGCATTTCCACAGATACGCAGTATTTT. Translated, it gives CATSISTDTQYF.

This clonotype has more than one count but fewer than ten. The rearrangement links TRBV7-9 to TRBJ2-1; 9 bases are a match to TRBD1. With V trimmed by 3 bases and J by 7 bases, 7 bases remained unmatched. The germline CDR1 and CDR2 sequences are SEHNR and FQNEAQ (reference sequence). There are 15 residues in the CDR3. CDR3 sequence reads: CASSFRDRAFNEQFF. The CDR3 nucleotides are TGTGCCAGCAGCTTCCGGGACAGGGCTTTTAATGAGCAGTTCTTC.

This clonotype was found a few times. The CDR3 here is CSAAGSENTEAFF. CDR3 in DNA: TGCAGCGCTGCCGGGTCGGAGAACACTGAAGCTTTCTTT. This chain connects TRBV29-1 to TRBJ1-1; no definite D call. Germline loops: CDR1 SQVTM, CDR2 ANQGSEA. This CDR3 is built from 13 residues. V was shortened by 7 bases and J by 1 base, with 13 bases between the two germline ends.

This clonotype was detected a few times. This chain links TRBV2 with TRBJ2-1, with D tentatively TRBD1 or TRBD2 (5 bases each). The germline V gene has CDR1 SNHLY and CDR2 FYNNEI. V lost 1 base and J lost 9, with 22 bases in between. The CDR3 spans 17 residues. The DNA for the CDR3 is TGTGCCAGCAGTGAAGGGGGGTTTGGAACCCTAGTTAGTGAGCAGTTCTTC. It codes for CASSEGGFGTLVSEQFF.

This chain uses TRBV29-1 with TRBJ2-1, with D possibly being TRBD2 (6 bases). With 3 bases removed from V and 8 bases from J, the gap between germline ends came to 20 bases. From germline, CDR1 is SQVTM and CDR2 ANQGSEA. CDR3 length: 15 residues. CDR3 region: CSVDLAGLGMDEQFF. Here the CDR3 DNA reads TGCAGCGTTGACTTGGCGGGACTGGGGATGGATGAGCAGTTCTTC.

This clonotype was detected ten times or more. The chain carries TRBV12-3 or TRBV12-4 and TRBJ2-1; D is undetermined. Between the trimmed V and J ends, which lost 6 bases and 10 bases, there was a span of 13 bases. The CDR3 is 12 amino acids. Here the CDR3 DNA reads TGTGCCAGCAGCCCCCCGGTGGAGGAGCAGTTCTTC. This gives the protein CASSPPVEEQFF.